This T cell receptor beta chain is drawn from a study of T cell repertoires in cytomegalovirus infection. Study in general: Both a matching HLA type and CMV infection were indicated by public TCR beta signatures. Study findings and constraints: HLA-C-restricted CMV clonotypes gave the most frequent clonotype in two of eight donors.

This clonotype was detected ten times or more. Its antigen is not identified. One entry per CDR3 protein results from TCRdb running MiXCR on the reads. The table lists 450,000 to 600,000 distinct CDR3 sequences, roughly 10% of them singletons, with more than 8.5% in the top ten. In germline, CDR1 is MNHEY, CDR2 SVGEGT. V was clipped by 3 bases and J by 1 base, with 10 bases between them. CDR3 length: 15 residues. The rearrangement joins TRBV6-2 or TRBV6-3 to TRBJ2-1; D is possibly TRBD2 (5 bases). Material for sequencing was PBMCs. The source of this sequence is a human donor in good health (CMV status not recorded). Some clones in this sample may be carry-over from other donors' samples. CDR3 in DNA: TGTGCCAGCAGTTATACGAGGACTTCCTACAATGAGCAGTTCTTC. Its protein is CASSYTRTSYNEQFF.